A selection of T cell receptor beta chains follows, all from one sample in a study of T cell changes during pregnancy in multiple sclerosis. Measured with immunoSEQ multiplex PCR; TCRdb has only the in-frame clones, and not every one. The data contain 35,000 to 40,000 clones, about nine tenths of them seen just once; the ten biggest clones take up 5.5% to 7%. Sample: CD8+ T cells from peripheral blood mononuclear cells, taken in the second trimester of pregnancy. The source is a female donor with multiple sclerosis, enrolled in a pregnancy study. CDR3s include the opening cysteine and the closing phenylalanine or tryptophan. Each record gives: J gene, D gene, V gene, clone size, CDR3 DNA, CDR3 protein. The D gene is left open where the match is weak. The size entry is marked missing in some rows and otherwise reads once, few, many or a size class.

j_call: TRBJ1-2
d_call: .
v_call: TRBV27
clone_size: .
cdr3_nt: TGTGCCAGCAGTTTCCCAGGCAGTGGCTACACCTTC
cdr3_aa: CASSFPGSGYTF

j_call: TRBJ1-5
d_call: .
v_call: TRBV15
clone_size: .
cdr3_nt: TGTGCCACCAGCTCCCCGGTAGATAGCAATCAGCCCCAGCATTTT
cdr3_aa: CATSSPVDSNQPQHF

j_call: TRBJ2-7
d_call: .
v_call: TRBV12-5
clone_size: .
cdr3_nt: TGTGCTAGTGGTTTGATGGACGGGGGCTACGAGCAGTACTTC
cdr3_aa: CASGLMDGGYEQYF

j_call: TRBJ2-3
d_call: TRBD2
v_call: TRBV29-1
clone_size: .
cdr3_nt: TGCAGCGTGGATACTTCGCGGGGGAGCACAGATACGCAGTATTTT
cdr3_aa: CSVDTSRGSTDTQYF

j_call: TRBJ1-1
d_call: .
v_call: TRBV19
clone_size: .
cdr3_nt: TGTGCCAGTAGTCTAGCCTCCGGCAGGGGGAACACTGAAGCTTTCTTT
cdr3_aa: CASSLASGRGNTEAFF

j_call: TRBJ1-1
d_call: .
v_call: TRBV4-1
clone_size: .
cdr3_nt: TGCGCCAGCAGCCTTTCTTACGACCCACGGGGCACTGAAGCTTTCTTT
cdr3_aa: CASSLSYDPRGTEAFF

j_call: TRBJ2-3
d_call: TRBD2
v_call: TRBV19
clone_size: .
cdr3_nt: TGTGCCAGTAGTTTCTTAGCGGGAGCGACAGATACGCAGTATTTT
cdr3_aa: CASSFLAGATDTQYF

j_call: TRBJ2-3
d_call: .
v_call: TRBV19
clone_size: .
cdr3_nt: TGTGCCAGTAGTATATTCTGGATGGGAAAGGGAGCAGATACGCAGTATTTT
cdr3_aa: CASSIFWMGKGADTQYF

j_call: TRBJ1-2
d_call: .
v_call: TRBV29-1
clone_size: .
cdr3_nt: TGCAGCGTTGACTACAGGGACCCTAACTATGGCTACACCTTC
cdr3_aa: CSVDYRDPNYGYTF

j_call: TRBJ2-7
d_call: TRBD2
v_call: TRBV5-1
clone_size: .
cdr3_nt: TGCGCCAGCAGCTTGGCCGGGGGGGCGATTTCCTACGAGCAGTACTTC
cdr3_aa: CASSLAGGAISYEQYF

j_call: TRBJ2-1
d_call: .
v_call: TRBV5-5
clone_size: .
cdr3_nt: TGTGCCAGCAGCTTCTGGAGTGAATACAATGAGCAGTTCTTC
cdr3_aa: CASSFWSEYNEQFF

j_call: TRBJ2-7
d_call: TRBD1
v_call: TRBV11-2
clone_size: .
cdr3_nt: TGTGCCAGCAGCTTAGCCGGGACAGCCTACGAGCAGTACTTC
cdr3_aa: CASSLAGTAYEQYF

j_call: TRBJ2-1
d_call: TRBD1
v_call: TRBV2
clone_size: .
cdr3_nt: TGTGCCAGCAGTGAAGCGACAGGGGGCCGCTACAATGAGCAGTTCTTC
cdr3_aa: CASSEATGGRYNEQFF

j_call: TRBJ1-1
d_call: .
v_call: TRBV19
clone_size: .
cdr3_nt: TGTGCCAGTAGTATTACAGGAAAGAACACTGAAGCTTTCTTT
cdr3_aa: CASSITGKNTEAFF

j_call: TRBJ2-7
d_call: .
v_call: TRBV5-1
clone_size: .
cdr3_nt: TGCGCCAGCAGCATGCGGGGCCCCTACGAGCAGTACTTC
cdr3_aa: CASSMRGPYEQYF

j_call: TRBJ1-1
d_call: .
v_call: TRBV19
clone_size: .
cdr3_nt: TGTGCCAGTAGTATAGAAGGGGTTCCCACTGAAGCTTTCTTT
cdr3_aa: CASSIEGVPTEAFF

j_call: TRBJ2-7
d_call: .
v_call: TRBV18
clone_size: .
cdr3_nt: TGTGCCAGCTCACCTCCTCAGGGGACCCCCTACGAGCAGTACTTC
cdr3_aa: CASSPPQGTPYEQYF

j_call: TRBJ2-7
d_call: TRBD1
v_call: TRBV7-9
clone_size: .
cdr3_nt: TGTGCCAGCAGCTTACGACAGGGGAACTACGAGCAGTACTTC
cdr3_aa: CASSLRQGNYEQYF

j_call: TRBJ1-1
d_call: .
v_call: TRBV4-1
clone_size: .
cdr3_nt: TGCGCCAGCAGCCAAGCCCTTTTAGAGATGAACACTGAAGCTTTCTTT
cdr3_aa: CASSQALLEMNTEAFF

j_call: TRBJ2-2
d_call: .
v_call: TRBV19
clone_size: medium-sized
cdr3_nt: TGTGCCAGTAGTAAGACAGCAACCGGGGAGCTGTTTTTT
cdr3_aa: CASSKTATGELFF

j_call: TRBJ2-7
d_call: .
v_call: TRBV4-2
clone_size: .
cdr3_nt: TGTGCCAGCAGCCAAGAATGGGGCGTTTCCTACGAGCAGTACTTC
cdr3_aa: CASSQEWGVSYEQYF

j_call: TRBJ2-5
d_call: TRBD2
v_call: TRBV9
clone_size: once
cdr3_nt: TGTGCCAGCAGCGCAACTAGCGGGGGTGATCAAGAGACCCAGTACTTC
cdr3_aa: CASSATSGGDQETQYF

j_call: TRBJ1-2
d_call: .
v_call: TRBV4-2
clone_size: .
cdr3_nt: TGTGCCAGCAGCCAAGAGTGGGTCAGGGGAAACTATGGCTACACCTTC
cdr3_aa: CASSQEWVRGNYGYTF

j_call: TRBJ1-1
d_call: .
v_call: TRBV7-9
clone_size: few
cdr3_nt: TGTGCCAGCAGCTTGGTGGGAGGGGGGGTTACTGAAGCTTTCTTT
cdr3_aa: CASSLVGGGVTEAFF

j_call: TRBJ1-2
d_call: .
v_call: TRBV28
clone_size: .
cdr3_nt: TGTGCCAGCAGTGTTGACAGAGAGCTAGCTAACTATGGCTACACCTTC
cdr3_aa: CASSVDRELANYGYTF

j_call: TRBJ1-1
d_call: TRBD1
v_call: TRBV11-3
clone_size: .
cdr3_nt: TGTGCCAGCAGCGCAAACAGGGGGCTGAACACTGAAGCTTTCTTT
cdr3_aa: CASSANRGLNTEAFF

j_call: TRBJ2-3
d_call: TRBD2
v_call: TRBV6-1
clone_size: .
cdr3_nt: TGTGCCAGCAGTGCCCCCAGCGGGAGGTCGGGAGATACGCAGTATTTT
cdr3_aa: CASSAPSGRSGDTQYF

j_call: TRBJ2-1
d_call: .
v_call: TRBV5-4
clone_size: .
cdr3_nt: TGTGCCAGCAGCCTCCCGGGTGAGCAGTTCTTC
cdr3_aa: CASSLPGEQFF

j_call: TRBJ1-2
d_call: .
v_call: TRBV30
clone_size: .
cdr3_nt: TGTGCCTGGAGTATACAGATCTATGGCTACACCTTC
cdr3_aa: CAWSIQIYGYTF

j_call: TRBJ1-1
d_call: TRBD1
v_call: TRBV6-5
clone_size: .
cdr3_nt: TGTGCCAGCAGTCCGTCAGGGGGCGGCACTGAAGCTTTCTTT
cdr3_aa: CASSPSGGGTEAFF

j_call: TRBJ1-3
d_call: .
v_call: TRBV6-5
clone_size: .
cdr3_nt: TGTGCCAGCAGTTATATCGGCTCTGGAAACACCATATATTTT
cdr3_aa: CASSYIGSGNTIYF

j_call: TRBJ2-3
d_call: .
v_call: TRBV6-5
clone_size: .
cdr3_nt: TGTGCCACCAAGACCGGGGGGCTAAGCACAGATACGCAGTATTTT
cdr3_aa: CATKTGGLSTDTQYF

j_call: TRBJ2-5
d_call: TRBD2
v_call: TRBV5-4
clone_size: .
cdr3_nt: TGTGCCGTACCCGGGCTAGCGGACCAAGAGACCCAGTACTTC
cdr3_aa: CAVPGLADQETQYF

j_call: TRBJ2-1
d_call: .
v_call: TRBV11-2
clone_size: .
cdr3_nt: TGTGCCAGCAGCTTAACAGATGAGCAGTTCTTC
cdr3_aa: CASSLTDEQFF

j_call: TRBJ2-7
d_call: .
v_call: TRBV5-6
clone_size: .
cdr3_nt: TGTGCCAGCAGCTTGGGCTTGGGGAGTCTCGGGTACGAGCAGTACTTC
cdr3_aa: CASSLGLGSLGYEQYF

j_call: TRBJ1-2
d_call: .
v_call: TRBV2
clone_size: .
cdr3_nt: TGTGCCAGCAGTGAAGTTAACAGCTACTATGGCTACACCTTC
cdr3_aa: CASSEVNSYYGYTF

j_call: TRBJ2-2
d_call: TRBD2
v_call: TRBV13
clone_size: .
cdr3_nt: TGTGCCACCCACCTAGCGGGGGGGAACACCGGGGAGCTGTTTTTT
cdr3_aa: CATHLAGGNTGELFF

j_call: TRBJ1-1
d_call: .
v_call: TRBV5-6
clone_size: .
cdr3_nt: TGTGCCAGCAGCTGGAGCGGACAGATGAACACTGAAGCTTTCTTT
cdr3_aa: CASSWSGQMNTEAFF

j_call: TRBJ1-1
d_call: TRBD1
v_call: TRBV4-2
clone_size: .
cdr3_nt: TGTGCCAGCAGCGGGAGGGACAGGGGTGACACTGAAGCTTTCTTT
cdr3_aa: CASSGRDRGDTEAFF

j_call: TRBJ1-1
d_call: TRBD1
v_call: TRBV7-2
clone_size: .
cdr3_nt: TGTGCCAGCAGCCTACGACAGGGGGCTGTTACTGAAGCTTTCTTT
cdr3_aa: CASSLRQGAVTEAFF

j_call: TRBJ2-7
d_call: .
v_call: TRBV5-1
clone_size: .
cdr3_nt: TGCGCCAGCAGCTTGGAGACAACCAGCTACGAGCAGTACTTC
cdr3_aa: CASSLETTSYEQYF

j_call: TRBJ1-1
d_call: .
v_call: TRBV29-1
clone_size: .
cdr3_nt: TGCAGCGTTGGAACAGGGATCGTCACTGAAGCTTTCTTT
cdr3_aa: CSVGTGIVTEAFF

j_call: TRBJ1-2
d_call: TRBD1
v_call: TRBV5-1
clone_size: .
cdr3_nt: TGCGCCAGCAGCTTGGACGGGACAGGACATGGCTACACCTTC
cdr3_aa: CASSLDGTGHGYTF

j_call: TRBJ1-1
d_call: .
v_call: TRBV30
clone_size: .
cdr3_nt: TGTGCCTGGAGTCCCTCCCGGGTCTCCGAATTT
cdr3_aa: CAWSPSRVSEF

j_call: TRBJ2-1
d_call: .
v_call: TRBV5-4
clone_size: .
cdr3_nt: TGTGCCAGCAGCCCGGTGGAGGGGGGGTCCTACAATGAGCAGTTCTTC
cdr3_aa: CASSPVEGGSYNEQFF